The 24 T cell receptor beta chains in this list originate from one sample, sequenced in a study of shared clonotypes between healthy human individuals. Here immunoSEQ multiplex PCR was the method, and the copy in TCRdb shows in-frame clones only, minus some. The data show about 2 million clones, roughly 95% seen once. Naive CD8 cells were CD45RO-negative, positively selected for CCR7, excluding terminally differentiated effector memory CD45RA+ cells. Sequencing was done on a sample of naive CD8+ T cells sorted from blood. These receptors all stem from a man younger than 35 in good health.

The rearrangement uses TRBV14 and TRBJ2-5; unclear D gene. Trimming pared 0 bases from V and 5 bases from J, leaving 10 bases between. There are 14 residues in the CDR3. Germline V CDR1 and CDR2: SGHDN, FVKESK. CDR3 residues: CASSQDHSYETQYF. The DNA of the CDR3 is TGTGCCAGCAGCCAAGATCACAGCTACGAGACCCAGTACTTC.

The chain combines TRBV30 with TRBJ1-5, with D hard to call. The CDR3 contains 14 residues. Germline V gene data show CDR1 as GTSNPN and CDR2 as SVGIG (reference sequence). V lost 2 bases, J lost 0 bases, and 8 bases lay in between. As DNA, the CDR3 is TGTGCCTGGAGTCCGGACGTTAGCAATCAGCCCCAGCATTTT. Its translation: CAWSPDVSNQPQHF.

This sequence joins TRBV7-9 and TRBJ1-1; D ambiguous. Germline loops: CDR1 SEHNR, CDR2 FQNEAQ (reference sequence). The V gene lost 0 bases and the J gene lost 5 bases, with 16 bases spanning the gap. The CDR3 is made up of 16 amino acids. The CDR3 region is CASSLALRHEGTEAFF. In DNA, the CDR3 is TGTGCCAGCAGCTTAGCGCTAAGACACGAAGGAACTGAAGCTTTCTTT.

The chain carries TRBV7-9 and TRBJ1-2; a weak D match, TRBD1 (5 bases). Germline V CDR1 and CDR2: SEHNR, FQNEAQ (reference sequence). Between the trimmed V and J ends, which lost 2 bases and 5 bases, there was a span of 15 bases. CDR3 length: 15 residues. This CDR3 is CASSLYTEGAYGYTF. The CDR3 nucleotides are TGTGCCAGCAGCTTATACACCGAAGGGGCGTATGGCTACACCTTC. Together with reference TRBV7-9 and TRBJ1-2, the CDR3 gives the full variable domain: DTGVSQNPRHKITKRGQNVTFRCDPISEHNRLYWYRQTLGQGPEFLTYFQNEAQLEKSRLLSDRFSAERPKGSFSTLEIQRTEQGDSAMYLCASSLYTEGAYGYTFGSGTRLTVV.

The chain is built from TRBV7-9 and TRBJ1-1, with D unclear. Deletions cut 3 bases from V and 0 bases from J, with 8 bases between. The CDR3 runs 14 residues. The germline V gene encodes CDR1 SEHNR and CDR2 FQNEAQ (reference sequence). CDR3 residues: CASSFWAVNTEAFF. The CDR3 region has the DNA TGTGCCAGCAGCTTCTGGGCGGTGAACACTGAAGCTTTCTTT.

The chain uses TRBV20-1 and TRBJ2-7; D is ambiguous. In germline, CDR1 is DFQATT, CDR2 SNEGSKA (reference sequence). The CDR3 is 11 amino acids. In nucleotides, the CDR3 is TGCAGCGCGGTGGGCATGTCGGGGCAGTACTTC. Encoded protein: CSAVGMSGQYF.

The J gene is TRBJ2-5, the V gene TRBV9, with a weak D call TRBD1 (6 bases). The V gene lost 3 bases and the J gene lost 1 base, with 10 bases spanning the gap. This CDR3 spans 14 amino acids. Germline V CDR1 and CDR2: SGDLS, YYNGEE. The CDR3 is CASSATGTQETQYF. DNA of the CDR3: TGTGCCAGCAGCGCTACAGGGACCCAAGAGACCCAGTACTTC.

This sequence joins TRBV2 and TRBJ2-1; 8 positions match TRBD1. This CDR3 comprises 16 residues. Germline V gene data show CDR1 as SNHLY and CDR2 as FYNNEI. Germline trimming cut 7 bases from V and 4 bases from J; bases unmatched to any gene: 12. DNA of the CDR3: TGTGCCAGCAAAGATACCGGGACAGGAGGTTACAATGAGCAGTTCTTC. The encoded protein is CASKDTGTGGYNEQFF.

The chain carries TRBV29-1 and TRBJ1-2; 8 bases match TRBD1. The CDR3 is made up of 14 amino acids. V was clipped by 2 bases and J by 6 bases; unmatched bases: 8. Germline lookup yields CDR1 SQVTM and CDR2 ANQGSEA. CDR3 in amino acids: CSVEPDRVIDGYTF. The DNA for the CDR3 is TGCAGCGTTGAACCGGACAGGGTAATAGATGGCTACACCTTC.

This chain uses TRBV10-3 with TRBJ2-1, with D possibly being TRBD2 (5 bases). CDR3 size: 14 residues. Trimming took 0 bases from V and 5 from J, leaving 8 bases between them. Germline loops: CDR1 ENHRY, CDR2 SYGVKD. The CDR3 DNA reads TGTGCCATCAGTGAGTCCGAGGGTAACAATGAGCAGTTCTTC. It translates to CAISESEGNNEQFF.

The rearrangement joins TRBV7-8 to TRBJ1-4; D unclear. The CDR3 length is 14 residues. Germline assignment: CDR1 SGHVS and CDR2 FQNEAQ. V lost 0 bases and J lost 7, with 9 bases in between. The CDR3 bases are TGTGCCAGCAGCTTAGCTAGCAAATTTGAAAAACTGTTTTTT. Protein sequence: CASSLASKFEKLFF.

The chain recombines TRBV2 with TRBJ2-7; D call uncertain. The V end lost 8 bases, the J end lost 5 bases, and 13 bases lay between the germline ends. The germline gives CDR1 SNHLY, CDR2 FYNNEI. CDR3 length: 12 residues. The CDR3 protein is CASAEYVDEQYF. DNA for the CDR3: TGTGCCAGCGCTGAATATGTGGACGAGCAGTACTTC.

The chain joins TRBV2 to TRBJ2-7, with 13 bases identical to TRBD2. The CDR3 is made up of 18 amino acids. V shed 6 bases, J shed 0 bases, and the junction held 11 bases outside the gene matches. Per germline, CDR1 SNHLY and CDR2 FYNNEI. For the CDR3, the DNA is TGTGCCAGCAGCCAATTCGGACTAGCGGGAGAGTTCTCCTACGAGCAGTACTTC. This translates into CASSQFGLAGEFSYEQYF.

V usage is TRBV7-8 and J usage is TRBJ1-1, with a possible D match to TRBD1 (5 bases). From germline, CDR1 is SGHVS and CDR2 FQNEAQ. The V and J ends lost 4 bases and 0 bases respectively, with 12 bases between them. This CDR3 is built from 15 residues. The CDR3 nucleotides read TGTGCCAGCAGCTCCGCGGGACTGATGAACACTGAAGCTTTCTTT. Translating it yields CASSSAGLMNTEAFF. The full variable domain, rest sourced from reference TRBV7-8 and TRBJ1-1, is GAGVSQSPRYKVAKRGQDVALRCDPISGHVSLFWYQQALGQGPEFLTYFQNEAQLDKSGLPSDRFFAERPEGSVSTLKIQRTQQEDSAVYLCASSSAGLMNTEAFFGQGTRLTVV.

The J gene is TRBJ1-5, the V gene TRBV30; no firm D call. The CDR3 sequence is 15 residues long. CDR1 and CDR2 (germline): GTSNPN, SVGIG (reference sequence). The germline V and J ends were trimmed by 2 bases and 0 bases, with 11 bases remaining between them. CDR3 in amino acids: CAWSYGPISNQPQHF. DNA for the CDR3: TGTGCCTGGAGTTATGGGCCGATTAGCAATCAGCCCCAGCATTTT.

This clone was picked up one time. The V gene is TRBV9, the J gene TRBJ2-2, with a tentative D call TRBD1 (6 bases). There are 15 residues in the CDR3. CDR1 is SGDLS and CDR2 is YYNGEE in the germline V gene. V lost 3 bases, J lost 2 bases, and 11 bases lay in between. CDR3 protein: CASSARTDNTGELFF. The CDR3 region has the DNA TGTGCCAGCAGCGCCCGGACAGACAACACCGGGGAGCTGTTTTTT.

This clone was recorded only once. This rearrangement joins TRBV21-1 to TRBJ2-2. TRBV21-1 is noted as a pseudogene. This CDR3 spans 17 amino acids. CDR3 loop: CASSKVRWQGHTGELFF. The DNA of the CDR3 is TGTGCCAGCAGCAAAGTCCGGTGGCAGGGACACACCGGGGAGCTGTTTTTT.

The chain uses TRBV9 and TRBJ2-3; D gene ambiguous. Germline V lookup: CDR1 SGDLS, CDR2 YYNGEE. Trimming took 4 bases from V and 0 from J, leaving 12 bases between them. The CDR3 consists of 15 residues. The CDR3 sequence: CASSPSGHSTDTQYF. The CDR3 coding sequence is TGTGCCAGCAGCCCCTCGGGCCATAGCACAGATACGCAGTATTTT.

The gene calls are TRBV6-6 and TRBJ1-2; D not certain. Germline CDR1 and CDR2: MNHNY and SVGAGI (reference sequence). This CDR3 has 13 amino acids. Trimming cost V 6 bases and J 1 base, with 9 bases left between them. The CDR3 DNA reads TGTGCCAGCAGCCCCGGGGTTAACTATGGCTACACCTTC. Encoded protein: CASSPGVNYGYTF.

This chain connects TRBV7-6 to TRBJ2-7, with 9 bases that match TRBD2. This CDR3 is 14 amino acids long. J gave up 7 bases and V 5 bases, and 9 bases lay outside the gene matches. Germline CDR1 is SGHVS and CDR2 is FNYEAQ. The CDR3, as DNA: TGTGCCAGCAGCAAAGGGGCGGGAGGGCCGGAGCAGTACTTC. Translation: CASSKGAGGPEQYF.

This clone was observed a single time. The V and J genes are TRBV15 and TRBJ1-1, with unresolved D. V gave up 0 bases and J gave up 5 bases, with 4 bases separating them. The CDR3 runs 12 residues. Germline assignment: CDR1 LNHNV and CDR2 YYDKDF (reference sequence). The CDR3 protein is CATSRDRTEAFF. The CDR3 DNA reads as TGTGCCACCAGCAGAGATAGGACTGAAGCTTTCTTT.

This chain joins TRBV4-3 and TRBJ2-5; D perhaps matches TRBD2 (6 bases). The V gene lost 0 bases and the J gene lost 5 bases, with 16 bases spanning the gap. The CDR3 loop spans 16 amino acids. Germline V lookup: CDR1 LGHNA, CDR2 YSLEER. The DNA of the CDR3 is TGCGCCAGCAGCCAAGATCTGGAGGGGTTCTCGGAGACCCAGTACTTC. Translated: CASSQDLEGFSETQYF.

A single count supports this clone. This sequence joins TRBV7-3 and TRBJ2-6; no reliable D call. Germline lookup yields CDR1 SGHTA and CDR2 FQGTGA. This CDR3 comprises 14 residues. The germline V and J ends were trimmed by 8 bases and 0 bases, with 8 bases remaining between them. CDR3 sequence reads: CASRPSSGANVLTF. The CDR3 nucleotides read TGTGCCAGCCGACCTTCCTCTGGGGCCAACGTCCTGACTTTC.

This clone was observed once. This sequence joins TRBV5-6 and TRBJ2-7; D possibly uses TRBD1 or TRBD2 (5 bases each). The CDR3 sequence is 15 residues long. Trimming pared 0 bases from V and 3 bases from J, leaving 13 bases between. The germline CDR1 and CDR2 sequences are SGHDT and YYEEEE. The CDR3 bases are TGTGCCAGCAGCTTGGAGGGGCGAGGGTACTACGAGCAGTACTTC. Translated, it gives CASSLEGRGYYEQYF.